This T cell receptor (beta chain) was recovered during a study of CD8+CD57+ T cells in acquired aplastic anemia. About the research overall: The mean DNA yield obtained from sorted CD4+ and CD8+ cells came to about 3 ug.

The CDR3 length is 13 residues. Germline V gives CDR1 SGHDN, CDR2 FVKESK. Trimming removed 1 base at V and 3 bases at J, with 7 bases between. Patients included in sequencing had previously demonstrated CD8+CD57+ cell expansion by flow cytometry. Blood sampling was performed on the patients, and none of them had received therapy by then. The TCR beta profiling, which covered VDJ combination and CDR3 sequence, was carried out using genomic DNA as the template. TCRdb re-called the reads through MiXCR, storing one row per CDR3 protein. Found here are roughly 200,000 distinct CDR3 sequences, about 62% of them singletons; the top ten hold around 58%. In the case of this clonotype: Its specificity is unknown.

Broader study findings: Twenty-nine shared CD8+ CDR3s appeared highly expressed within patients' immunodominant clones. Patients and controls were not found to differ significantly in CD8+ Simpson's diversity.

The TCR comes from a human donor with aplastic anemia. Specimen: sorted CD4+, CD8+, or CD8+CD57+ T cells (not recorded which) from PBMCs. V and J are TRBV14 and TRBJ2-7; perhaps D is TRBD1 or TRBD2 (5 bases each). CDR3: CASSQAGRYEQYF. CDR3 nucleotides: TGTGCCAGCAGCCAAGCGGGACGCTACGAGCAGTACTTC.